This T cell receptor (beta chain) was identified in a study of CD8 T cells in Susac syndrome. Per germline, CDR1 SQVTM and CDR2 ANQGSEA. The CDR3 contains 16 residues. Trimming took off 5 bases at V and 7 bases at J, with 27 bases between the two ends. After extraction with the RNeasy kit, roughly 0.45 to 1 ug of the RNA was reverse transcribed using random hexamers. TCRdb reanalysed the immunoSEQ multiplex PCR reads using MiXCR and keeps one entry per CDR3 protein. The sample includes 200,000 to 250,000 distinct CDR3 sequences, about 94% seen only once; the top ten take about 0.15%. The sample consisted of CD8+ T cells from PBMCs. The sequence came from a human donor with multiple sclerosis. This chain connects TRBV29-1 to TRBJ2-7; D is possibly TRBD1 or TRBD2 (6 bases each). DNA of the CDR3: TGCAGCGTTTGCGGGGATAAGACAGGCCCAGGTTTGGAGCAGTACTTC. It translates to CSVCGDKTGPGLEQYF.